These 25 T cell receptor beta chains were sequenced from one sample in a study of T cell responses to AZD1222 COVID-19 vaccine. Generated by immunoSEQ multiplex PCR, the TCRdb table keeps only in-frame clones and is missing some. The sample shows about 73,000 clones, 70% to 90% of them seen only once. Sequenced material: peripheral blood, taken on day 0 of AZD1222 vaccination. The receptors were sampled from an adult in good health.

The chain carries TRBV6-5 and TRBJ1-5, with a tentative D call TRBD1 (6 bases). The CDR3 spans 15 residues. CDR1 is MNHEY and CDR2 is SVGAGI in the germline V gene. The V and J ends lost 6 bases and 5 bases respectively, with 17 bases between them. The CDR3 region has the DNA TGTGCCAGCAGCCGCGGGAGGGGGACGGATCAGCCCCAGCATTTT. Its translation is CASSRGRGTDQPQHF.

The chain carries TRBV5-1 and TRBJ2-1, with TRBD2 identical over 8 bases. The CDR3 runs to 17 residues. Germline V gene sequence: CDR1 SGHRS, CDR2 YFSETQ. Losses at the gene ends were 3 bases for V and 3 bases for J; bases not matched to a gene: 11. The CDR3 DNA sequence: TGCGCCAGCAGCTCCCAGTTGTCGGGAGGGAGCTACAATGAGCAGTTCTTC. It translates to CASSSQLSGGSYNEQFF.

This clone was seen just once. The chain combines TRBV2 with TRBJ1-5; D gene uncertain. The V end lost 2 bases, the J end lost 3 bases, and 8 bases lay between the germline ends. The germline V gene encodes CDR1 SNHLY and CDR2 FYNNEI. CDR3 length: 14 amino acids. The CDR3 DNA reads TGTGCCAGCAGTGAAACGGGATTCAATCAGCCCCAGCATTTT. Translated, it gives CASSETGFNQPQHF.

This clone was detected only once. The chain couples TRBV27 to TRBJ1-3, with D possibly TRBD1 on 6 matching bases. The length of the CDR3 is 14 residues. V dropped 5 bases and J dropped 1 base, with 9 bases sitting between them. Germline lookup yields CDR1 MNHEY and CDR2 SMNVEV (reference sequence). The chain's CDR3 is CASSQGGSGNTIYF. DNA for the CDR3: TGTGCCAGCAGTCAAGGGGGTTCTGGAAACACCATATATTTT.

The J gene is TRBJ1-5, the V gene TRBV24-1; the match to TRBD1 covers 9 bases. CDR1 is KGHDR, CDR2 SFDVKD, per germline. The CDR3 has 17 amino acids. With 7 bases clipped from V and 0 bases from J, the junction kept 9 bases outside the gene matches. The CDR3, as DNA: TGTGCCACCAGACAGGGGGCTCCTATACATAGCAATCAGCCCCAGCATTTT. This encodes CATRQGAPIHSNQPQHF.

V is TRBV4-3 and J is TRBJ1-5; D is uncertain. Between the trimmed V and J ends, which lost 1 base and 5 bases, there was a span of 18 bases. Germline CDR1 reads LGHNA; CDR2 reads YSLEER. The CDR3 is 17 residues long. The CDR3 region is CASSQVAGGAAYQPQHF. CDR3 bases: TGCGCCAGCAGCCAAGTAGCAGGCGGCGCTGCGTATCAGCCCCAGCATTTT.

V usage is TRBV2 and J usage is TRBJ1-5; 7 bases fit TRBD1. Germline V gene sequence: CDR1 SNHLY, CDR2 FYNNEI. CDR3 length: 15 residues. The V segment lost 6 bases and the J segment 0 bases; nucleotides outside the gene matches: 5. The CDR3 region is CASRGTVNSNQPQHF. CDR3 nucleotides: TGTGCCAGCAGGGGGACAGTGAATAGCAATCAGCCCCAGCATTTT.

The chain employs TRBV10-2 and TRBJ2-1; TRBD2 matches at 8 bases. This CDR3 is built from 16 residues. The junction had 10 bases not matched to a gene; V was cut back by 4 bases and J by 5 bases. In germline, CDR1 is WSHSY, CDR2 SAAADI. For the CDR3, the DNA is TGCGCCAGCAGTGGGGTGTTAGCGGGAAGTAACAATGAGCAGTTCTTC. Its translation: CASSGVLAGSNNEQFF.

The V gene is TRBV19, the J gene TRBJ1-6, with a weak D call TRBD1 (6 bases). CDR1 and CDR2 from the germline V gene are LNHDA and SQIVND (reference sequence). The CDR3 has 15 amino acids. Trimming left V 4 bases short and J 8 bases short, with 15 bases between. The CDR3 sequence is CASSTQGLTDSPLHF. DNA of the CDR3: TGTGCCAGTAGTACCCAGGGGCTAACAGATTCACCCCTCCACTTT.

The chain employs TRBV28 and TRBJ2-2; D not resolved. V lost 1 base, J lost 7 bases, and 7 bases lay in between. Germline assignment: CDR1 MDHEN and CDR2 SYDVKM. The length of the CDR3 is 13 residues. CDR3 region: CASSLSQIGELFF. CDR3 in DNA: TGTGCCAGCAGTTTATCGCAAATCGGGGAGCTGTTTTTT.

The V and J genes are TRBV18 and TRBJ1-1; D is ambiguous. CDR1 is KGHSH, CDR2 LQKENI, per germline. This CDR3 comprises 14 residues. V gave up 2 bases and J gave up 1 base, with 8 bases separating them. The CDR3 region has the DNA TGTGCCAGCTCACCATATACGGGGAACACTGAAGCTTTCTTT. Residues: CASSPYTGNTEAFF.

The chain is built from TRBV5-1 and TRBJ2-3, with 8 bases fitting TRBD2. V shed 6 bases and J 6 bases; nucleotides not matched to a gene: 12. This CDR3 spans 15 amino acids. Germline-derived CDR1 and CDR2 are SGHRS and YFSETQ. The DNA of the CDR3 is TGCGCCAGCATGATCGGCGGGAGGTCTACGGATACGCAGTATTTT. This gives the protein CASMIGGRSTDTQYF.

This clone was detected once. V is TRBV27 and J is TRBJ2-7; 8 bases are shared with TRBD1. Germline-derived CDR1 and CDR2 are MNHEY and SMNVEV (reference sequence). This CDR3 comprises 13 residues. With V trimmed by 4 bases and J by 5 bases, 4 bases remained unmatched. CDR3 protein: CASSSPDRDEQYF. As DNA, the CDR3 is TGTGCCAGCAGTTCCCCGGACAGGGACGAGCAGTACTTC.

The V call is TRBV5-4, the J call TRBJ2-3; the D gene could be TRBD1 or TRBD2 (6 bases each). This CDR3 has 15 residues. Germline CDR1 SGHNT, CDR2 YYREEE (reference sequence). V lost 5 bases and J lost 4, with 17 bases in between. The chain's CDR3 is CASRFGGRGADTQYF. The CDR3 region has the DNA TGTGCCAGCAGATTCGGGGGCCGAGGGGCAGATACGCAGTATTTT.

J is TRBJ2-5 and V is TRBV24-1; the match to TRBD1 covers 8 bases. The CDR3 is 14 residues long. The V segment lost 4 bases and the J segment 5 bases; nucleotides outside the gene matches: 5. The germline CDR1 and CDR2 sequences are KGHDR and SFDVKD. The CDR3 coding sequence is TGTGCCACCAGTGACGGGACAGGCTCTGAGACCCAGTACTTC. Protein product: CATSDGTGSETQYF.

The chain couples TRBV19 to TRBJ2-1, with D uncertain. There are 13 residues in the CDR3. CDR1 is LNHDA, CDR2 SQIVND, per germline (reference sequence). The V end lost 10 bases, the J end lost 5 bases, and 15 bases lay between the germline ends. The CDR3: CANKGVVDNEQFF. Written as DNA, the CDR3 is TGTGCCAATAAAGGCGTCGTGGACAATGAGCAGTTCTTC.

The chain couples TRBV6-5 to TRBJ2-5; D not certain. Per germline, CDR1 MNHEY and CDR2 SVGAGI. The CDR3 has 13 residues. Trimming cost V 7 bases and J 5 bases, with 14 bases left between them. Written as DNA, the CDR3 is TGTGCCAGCACCTCTCGGGCGGCGGAGACCCAGTACTTC. Translated: CASTSRAAETQYF.

The chain carries TRBV5-1 and TRBJ1-1; no clear D. The length of the CDR3 is 15 residues. Germline CDR1 and CDR2: SGHRS and YFSETQ. The V gene lost 7 bases and the J gene lost 2 bases, with 18 bases spanning the gap. CDR3 coding DNA: TGCGCCAGCTCGACGAAGGCAAAGTCTAACACTGAAGCTTTCTTT. Translated: CASSTKAKSNTEAFF.

This CDR3 is CASSQGGSYNSPLHF. The CDR3 bases are TGTGCCAGCAGCCAAGGGGGCTCCTATAATTCACCCCTCCACTTT. The chain has TRBV3-1 (or the pseudogene TRBV3-2) and TRBJ1-6; no firm D call. V dropped 1 base and J dropped 0 bases, with 4 bases sitting between them. The CDR3 has 15 residues. Germline assignment: CDR1 LGHDT and CDR2 YNNKEL (reference sequence).

V usage is TRBV9 and J usage is TRBJ2-5, with 8 bases identical to TRBD1. Germline loops: CDR1 SGDLS, CDR2 YYNGEE. The ends lost 0 bases at V and 1 base at J; junction bases unmatched: 8. The CDR3 contains 17 residues. CDR3 amino acids: CASSVEGQGLIQETQYF. CDR3 in DNA: TGTGCCAGCAGCGTAGAAGGACAGGGATTGATCCAAGAGACCCAGTACTTC.

The CDR3: CASSLGDRGYKNIQYF. CDR3 coding DNA: TGTGCCAGCAGCTTGGGGGACAGGGGTTACAAAAACATTCAGTACTTC. The rearrangement joins TRBV5-4 to TRBJ2-4, with TRBD1 matching 10 bases. Germline V gives CDR1 SGHNT, CDR2 YYREEE (reference sequence). Trimming at V came to 0 bases and at J to 3 bases, leaving 3 bases not matched to a gene. This CDR3 is built from 16 residues.

Concerning this clone: Within the sample, other DNA sequences also encode this same CDR3. This chain joins TRBV19 and TRBJ2-7; 13 bases are a match to TRBD2. The CDR3 is 15 amino acids. J gave up 3 bases and V 5 bases, and 4 bases lay outside the gene matches. CDR1 is LNHDA and CDR2 is SQIVND in the germline V gene (reference sequence). CDR3 nucleotide sequence: TGTGCCAGTAGTTCCAGGACTAGCGGGGGCTACGAGCAGTACTTC. Translation gives CASSSRTSGGYEQYF. Full variable domain (missing parts from reference TRBV19 and TRBJ2-7): DGGITQSPKYLFRKEGQNVTLSCEQNLNHDAMYWYRQDPGQGLRLIYYSQIVNDFQKGDIAEGYSVSREKKESFPLTVTSAQKNPTAFYLCASSSRTSGGYEQYFGPGTRLTVT.

This chain joins TRBV10-3 and TRBJ2-7, with 7 positions matching TRBD1. The V gene's germline CDR1 is ENHRY and CDR2 SYGVKD. The J segment lost 2 bases and the V segment lost 7 bases, leaving 5 bases of the junction unmatched. The CDR3 contains 13 residues. This CDR3 reads CAIIEDRTYEQYF. CDR3 DNA sequence: TGTGCCATCATAGAGGACAGGACCTACGAGCAGTACTTC.

The V gene is TRBV7-3, the J gene TRBJ1-5; 8 bases map to TRBD1. This CDR3 contains 15 residues. The ends lost 5 bases at V and 4 bases at J; junction bases unmatched: 7. The V gene's germline CDR1 is SGHTA and CDR2 FQGTGA. CDR3 region: CASSLRDRKNQPQHF. CDR3 DNA sequence: TGTGCCAGCAGCCTCCGGGACAGGAAAAATCAGCCCCAGCATTTT.

The chain links TRBV29-1 to TRBJ1-1; no clear D gene. The CDR3 contains 13 residues. V was pared by 6 bases and J by 0 bases, with 11 bases between. Germline CDR1 is SQVTM and CDR2 is ANQGSEA. The CDR3 nucleotides read TGCAGCGTCGCGACCGGCATGAACACTGAAGCTTTCTTT. Protein product: CSVATGMNTEAFF.